This passage covers 20 T cell receptor beta chains from one sample sequenced in a study of human thymus T cells. Profiled with immunoSEQ multiplex PCR; TCRdb holds only in-frame clones, not every one. The sample holds roughly 54,000 clones, about 93% seen once. The sequenced sample was blood. All receptors derive from a boy under three years old with a congenital heart defect but otherwise immunologically healthy.

This clone was seen once. The V call is TRBV7-9, the J call TRBJ2-5; the D gene is possibly TRBD2 (5 bases). Germline lookup yields CDR1 SEHNR and CDR2 FQNEAQ (reference sequence). V lost 3 bases and J lost 1, with 12 bases in between. CDR3 length equals 15 residues. The CDR3 sequence is CASSFATSPQETQYF. Here the CDR3 DNA reads TGTGCCAGCAGCTTCGCCACTAGTCCCCAAGAGACCCAGTACTTC.

The chain joins TRBV30 to TRBJ1-5, with a tentative D call TRBD1 (6 bases). Trimming shortened V by 1 base and J by 2 bases, and 6 bases separated the two germline ends. Germline V CDR1 and CDR2: GTSNPN, SVGIG (reference sequence). This CDR3 is 13 amino acids long. In DNA form, the CDR3 reads TGTGCCTGGAGTGGACAGGGCAATCAGCCCCAGCATTTT. Its protein product is CAWSGQGNQPQHF. The whole variable domain, remainder taken from reference TRBV30 and TRBJ1-5, is SQTIHQWPATLVQPVGSPLSLECTVEGTSNPNLYWYRQAAGRGLQLLFYSVGIGQISSEVPQNLSASRPQDRQFILSSKKLLLSDSGFYLCAWSGQGNQPQHFGDGTRLSIL.

The sample holds one count of this clone. V usage is TRBV6-1 and J usage is TRBJ2-7, with TRBD2 identical over 13 bases. The germline V gene encodes CDR1 MNHNS and CDR2 SASEGT. The CDR3 totals 15 residues. The ends lost 6 bases at V and 4 bases at J; junction bases unmatched: 6. The CDR3 here is CASRAGLAGVYEQYF. The CDR3 bases are TGTGCCAGCAGGGCTGGACTAGCGGGAGTTTACGAGCAGTACTTC.

The rearrangement joins TRBV7-2 to TRBJ1-5; 9 bases are a match to TRBD1. This CDR3 contains 15 residues. Trimming took 4 bases from V and 5 from J; bases not matched to a gene: 6. CDR1 and CDR2 (germline): SGHTA, FQGNSA. The CDR3 protein is CASSSVQGAHQPQHF. CDR3 nucleotides: TGTGCCAGCAGCTCGGTACAGGGGGCGCATCAGCCCCAGCATTTT.

This clone was counted between two and nine times. The chain recombines TRBV28 with TRBJ1-2; no firm D call. CDR1 is MDHEN and CDR2 is SYDVKM in the germline V gene. This CDR3 has 13 residues. Trimming took 7 bases from V and 5 from J, leaving 14 bases between them. CDR3 bases: TGTGCCAGCATCCATGCCGGCACATATGGCTACACCTTC. Translation gives CASIHAGTYGYTF.

The chain couples TRBV6-1 to TRBJ2-3; the D gene is possibly TRBD1 (6 bases). This CDR3 has 18 residues. The germline V gene encodes CDR1 MNHNS and CDR2 SASEGT. Trimming pared 0 bases from V and 0 bases from J, leaving 16 bases between. This CDR3 is CASSEAPQQGGSTDTQYF. CDR3 DNA sequence: TGTGCCAGCAGTGAAGCACCTCAACAGGGTGGGAGCACAGATACGCAGTATTTT.

The chain couples TRBV6-6 to TRBJ2-1; 12 nucleotides align to TRBD2. In germline, CDR1 is MNHNY, CDR2 SVGAGI (reference sequence). V dropped 1 base and J dropped 8; count of bases not matched to a gene: 6. The CDR3 has 16 amino acids. CDR3 protein: CASSYYLAGGPYEQFF. The CDR3 DNA follows: TGTGCCAGCAGTTACTATCTAGCGGGGGGGCCTTATGAGCAGTTCTTC.

The CDR3 is CASSQEGGRLNEQFF. The CDR3 DNA reads TGTGCCAGCAGCCAAGAGGGGGGCCGGTTGAATGAGCAGTTCTTC. The chain carries TRBV4-2 and TRBJ2-1; the D gene could be TRBD1 or TRBD2 (6 bases each). Germline V gene sequence: CDR1 LGHNA, CDR2 YNFKEQ. The germline V and J ends were trimmed by 0 bases and 7 bases, with 13 bases remaining between them. The CDR3 extends over 15 amino acids.

The chain is built from TRBV10-3 and TRBJ1-1, with 8 bases identical to TRBD1. Germline V gene lookup returns CDR1 ENHRY and CDR2 SYGVKD. There are 13 residues in the CDR3. V shed 3 bases and J 6 bases; nucleotides not matched to a gene: 3. The CDR3 DNA reads TGTGCCATCAGTGAAGGACAGGGCGCTGAAGCTTTCTTT. Amino acid sequence: CAISEGQGAEAFF.

The chain is built from TRBV7-9 and TRBJ1-5; TRBD1 matches 8 bases. This CDR3 is 15 amino acids long. Germline V gene lookup returns CDR1 SEHNR and CDR2 FQNEAQ (reference sequence). V shed 2 bases, J shed 5 bases, and the junction held 5 bases outside the gene matches. The CDR3 loop is CASSLSRGQHQPQHF. CDR3 sequence (DNA): TGTGCCAGCAGCTTATCCAGGGGGCAACATCAGCCCCAGCATTTT.

The CDR3 DNA reads TGTGCCAGCAGCTTGGGCAGCCACACAGATACGCAGTATTTT. Protein product: CASSLGSHTDTQYF. The gene calls are TRBV11-3 and TRBJ2-3, with D hard to call. Germline loops: CDR1 SGHNT, CDR2 YENEEA. The CDR3 length is 14 residues. V lost 3 bases, J lost 2 bases, and 9 bases lay in between.

In DNA form, the CDR3 reads TGCGCCAGCAGCCAAGATGAAGGGACAGGGGCCCGCTCTAACTATGGCTACACCTTC. Protein: CASSQDEGTGARSNYGYTF. V and J are TRBV4-3 and TRBJ1-2, with 10 bases that match TRBD1. This CDR3 comprises 19 residues. Germline V CDR1 and CDR2: LGHNA, YSLEER. Trimming cost V 0 bases and J 0 bases; bases outside gene matches: 10.

The V and J genes are TRBV27 and TRBJ2-7; 11 bases match TRBD1. Germline V gives CDR1 MNHEY, CDR2 SMNVEV (reference sequence). After removal of 6 bases from V and 5 bases from J, the junction contained 9 bases not matched to a gene. The CDR3 totals 15 residues. CDR3 protein: CASSGRDRGKDEQYF. As DNA, the CDR3 is TGTGCCAGCAGCGGAAGGGACAGGGGGAAGGACGAGCAGTACTTC.

The V gene is TRBV7-9, the J gene TRBJ2-3, with a weak D call TRBD2 (5 bases). Germline lookup yields CDR1 SEHNR and CDR2 FQNEAQ (reference sequence). The CDR3 length is 14 residues. Trimming stripped 0 bases from V and 1 base from J, with 5 bases between. This CDR3 is CASSLAGGTDTQYF. In DNA, the CDR3 is TGTGCCAGCAGCTTAGCGGGAGGCACAGATACGCAGTATTTT.

This chain uses TRBV7-3 with TRBJ2-5; 8 positions match TRBD2. Germline V gene lookup returns CDR1 SGHTA and CDR2 FQGTGA. This CDR3 contains 17 residues. V trimming: 2 bases; J trimming: 0 bases; junction bases outside the gene matches: 8. The CDR3 region has the DNA TGTGCCAGCAGCTTATTGCCGGGGGGGCCGGACCAAGAGACCCAGTACTTC. Translation gives CASSLLPGGPDQETQYF. The full variable domain, rest sourced from reference TRBV7-3 and TRBJ2-5, is GAGVSQTPSNKVTEKGKYVELRCDPISGHTALYWYRQSLGQGPEFLIYFQGTGAADDSGLPNDRFFAVRPEGSVSTLKIQRTERGDSAVYLCASSLLPGGPDQETQYFGPGTRLLVL.

The V call is TRBV6-1, the J call TRBJ1-3; D call uncertain. Germline-derived CDR1 and CDR2 are MNHNS and SASEGT. Trimming pared 6 bases from V and 0 bases from J, leaving 12 bases between. The CDR3 contains 15 residues. The CDR3, as DNA: TGTGCCAGCAGGGGCCAGGCTAGCTCTGGAAACACCATATATTTT. This encodes CASRGQASSGNTIYF.

The rearrangement uses TRBV6-6 and TRBJ2-1; TRBD1 is a possible D gene (6 bases). V was trimmed by 2 bases and J by 9 bases, leaving 17 bases between them. In germline, CDR1 is MNHNY, CDR2 SVGAGI (reference sequence). The CDR3 loop spans 15 amino acids. In nucleotides, the CDR3 is TGTGCCAGCAGTTACCCCGAGGGGGTCATGGGTGAGCAGTTCTTC. Protein sequence: CASSYPEGVMGEQFF.

V gene TRBV19 combines with J gene TRBJ2-7, with a tentative D call TRBD2 (6 bases). Trimming pared 6 bases from V and 1 base from J, leaving 13 bases between. Germline values: CDR1 LNHDA, CDR2 SQIVND (reference sequence). The CDR3 contains 14 residues. The CDR3 DNA reads as TGTGCCAGTAGGGAAATAGCGGCATCCTACGAGCAGTACTTC. It is translated as CASREIAASYEQYF.

The rearrangement joins TRBV2 to TRBJ2-3; D remains unclear. The germline V and J ends were trimmed by 2 bases and 2 bases, with 11 bases remaining between them. Germline-derived CDR1 and CDR2 are SNHLY and FYNNEI. This CDR3 contains 15 residues. Written as DNA, the CDR3 is TGTGCCAGCAGTGAACTTGGCGGCTACACAGATACGCAGTATTTT. Amino acids: CASSELGGYTDTQYF.

The chain uses TRBV2 and TRBJ2-5, with D perhaps matching TRBD2 (6 bases). V was shortened by 4 bases and J by 3 bases, with 9 bases between the two germline ends. The CDR3 is 13 amino acids. Germline assignment: CDR1 SNHLY and CDR2 FYNNEI. The CDR3 here is CASSVGLKETQYF. CDR3 nucleotide sequence: TGTGCCAGCAGTGTGGGACTTAAAGAGACCCAGTACTTC.